The 5 T cell receptor beta chains reported below all come from one sample, sequenced in a study of T cell repertoires in cytomegalovirus infection. TCRdb reprocessed the reads via MiXCR and lists one record per CDR3 protein. The sample holds about 310,000 distinct CDR3 sequences, around 25% seen once. Antigens of these TCRs are unknown. This sample comprised cultured PBMCs, obtained from culture after CMV antigen stimulation. Source of these receptors: a human donor in good health (CMV status not recorded). Some clones in this sample may be carry-over from other donors' samples.

The chain combines TRBV7-9 with TRBJ2-1; 7 bases are shared with TRBD1. The CDR3 has 15 amino acids. CDR1 SEHNR and CDR2 FQNEAQ come from the germline V gene (reference sequence). J lost 15 bases, V lost 5 bases, and 19 bases had no gene match. The CDR3 loop is CASSDSSTGVYGGFF. DNA of the CDR3: TGTGCCAGCAGCGACTCGAGTACAGGGGTCTATGGGGGGTTCTTC.

The chain carries TRBV19 and TRBJ1-1; D remains ambiguous. CDR1 and CDR2 from the germline V gene are LNHDA and SQIVND (reference sequence). V shed 7 bases and J shed 3 bases, with 6 bases lying between them. This CDR3 is built from 11 residues. DNA of the CDR3: TGTGCCAGTAAATTGGACACTGAAGCTTTCTTT. It translates to CASKLDTEAFF.

V usage is TRBV12-3 or TRBV12-4 and J usage is TRBJ2-1; the match to TRBD1 covers 7 bases. With 5 bases clipped from V and 1 base from J, the junction kept 11 bases outside the gene matches. The CDR3 is 17 amino acids. The CDR3 loop is CASSVGTALRSYNEQFF. As DNA, the CDR3 is TGTGCCAGCAGTGTCGGGACAGCGCTTCGGTCCTACAATGAGCAGTTCTTC.

This clonotype was observed a handful of times. The rearrangement joins TRBV6-1 to TRBJ1-5; TRBD1 agrees at 8 bases. J lost 2 bases, V lost 8 bases, and 5 bases had no gene match. Germline CDR1 is MNHNS and CDR2 is SASEGT. The CDR3 totals 14 residues. The CDR3 reads CASWTGRGNQPQHF. The CDR3 DNA is TGTGCCAGCTGGACAGGGCGCGGCAATCAGCCCCAGCATTTT.

This clonotype was counted ten times or more. The chain employs TRBV7-2 and TRBJ2-5; D call uncertain. CDR3 length: 13 residues. V shed 4 bases and J shed 6 bases, with 12 bases lying between them. Germline V gene lookup returns CDR1 SGHTA and CDR2 FQGNSA. The CDR3, as DNA: TGTGCCAGCAGCTCTACGGGCGGAAAGACCCAGTACTTC. Translated, it gives CASSSTGGKTQYF. Supplemented by reference TRBV7-2 and TRBJ2-5, the full variable domain reads GAGVSQSPSNKVTEKGKDVELRCDPISGHTALYWYRQSLGQGLEFLIYFQGNSAPDKSGLPSDRFSAERTGGSVSTLTIQRTQQEDSAVYLCASSSTGGKTQYFGPGTRLLVL.